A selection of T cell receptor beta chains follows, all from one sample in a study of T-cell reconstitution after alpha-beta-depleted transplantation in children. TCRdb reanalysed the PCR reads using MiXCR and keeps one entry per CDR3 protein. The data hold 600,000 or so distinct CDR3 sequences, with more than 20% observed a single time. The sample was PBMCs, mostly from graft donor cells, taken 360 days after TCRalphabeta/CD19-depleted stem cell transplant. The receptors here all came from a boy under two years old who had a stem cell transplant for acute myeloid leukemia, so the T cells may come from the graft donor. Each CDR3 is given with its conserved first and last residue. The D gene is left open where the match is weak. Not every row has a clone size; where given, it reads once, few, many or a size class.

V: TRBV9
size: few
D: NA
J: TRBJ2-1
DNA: TGTGCCAGCAGCGAGGTGGATCGGTCCCACAATGAGCAGTTCTTC
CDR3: CASSEVDRSHNEQFF

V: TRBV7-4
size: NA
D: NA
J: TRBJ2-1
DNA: TGTGCCAGCAGCTTACGGAGGGACACCCAGCAGTTCTTC
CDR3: CASSLRRDTQQFF

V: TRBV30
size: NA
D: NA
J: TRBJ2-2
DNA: TGTGCCTGGAGTGAGGACAGCACCGGGGAGCTGTTTTTT
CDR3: CAWSEDSTGELFF

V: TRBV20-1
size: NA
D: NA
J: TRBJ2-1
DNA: TGCAGTGCTAGAGAGGATTGGCAGTCTCGAAGCAATGAGCAGTTCTTC
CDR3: CSAREDWQSRSNEQFF

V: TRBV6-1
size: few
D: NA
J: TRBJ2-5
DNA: TGTGCCAGCAGTCGGACAGCAACAACGGAGACCCAGTACTTC
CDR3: CASSRTATTETQYF

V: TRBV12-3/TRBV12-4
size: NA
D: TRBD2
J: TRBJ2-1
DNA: TGTGCCAGCAGACGACTAGCAGATGAGCAGTTCTTC
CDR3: CASRRLADEQFF

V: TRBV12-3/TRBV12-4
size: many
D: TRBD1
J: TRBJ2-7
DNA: TGTGCCAGCGCGAGGACAGGGGAAAGTTACGAGCAGTACTTC
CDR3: CASARTGESYEQYF

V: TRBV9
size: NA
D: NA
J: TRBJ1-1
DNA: TGTGCCAGCAGCGTAGGATGGGTCATGAACACTGAAGCTTTCTTT
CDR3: CASSVGWVMNTEAFF

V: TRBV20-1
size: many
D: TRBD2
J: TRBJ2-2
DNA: TGCAGTGCTAGAGACACGGGGGGGAACACCGGGGAGCTGTTTTTT
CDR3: CSARDTGGNTGELFF

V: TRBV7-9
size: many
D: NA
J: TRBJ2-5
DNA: TGTGCCAGCAGCTTAGTAGTACGGGAGACCCAGTACTTC
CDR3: CASSLVVRETQYF

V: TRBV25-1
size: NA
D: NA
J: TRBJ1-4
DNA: TGTGCCAGCAGTGAAAGGTGGAAAGGGTCCGAAAAACTGTTTTTT
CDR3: CASSERWKGSEKLFF

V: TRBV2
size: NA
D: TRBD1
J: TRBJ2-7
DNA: TGTGCCAGCGTAGGACAGGGGGCCTACGAGCAGTACTTC
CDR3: CASVGQGAYEQYF

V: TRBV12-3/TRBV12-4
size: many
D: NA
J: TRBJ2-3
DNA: TGTGCCAGCAGTCCTTCTTATACGCAGTATTTT
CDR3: CASSPSYTQYF

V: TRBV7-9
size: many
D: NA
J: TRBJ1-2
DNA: TGTGCCAGCAGCCGCTCACTCTCAGCTAACTATGGCTACACCTTC
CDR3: CASSRSLSANYGYTF

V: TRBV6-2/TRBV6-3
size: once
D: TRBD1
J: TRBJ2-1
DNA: TGTGCCAGCAGCTACCCGGGACAGTACTACAATGAGCAGTTCTTC
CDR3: CASSYPGQYYNEQFF

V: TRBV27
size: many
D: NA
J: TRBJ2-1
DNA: TGTGCCAGCAGTTTTCGTCACACAGGTCCCACCAATGAGCAGTTCTTC
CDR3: CASSFRHTGPTNEQFF

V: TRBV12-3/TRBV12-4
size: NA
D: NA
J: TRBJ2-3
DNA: TGTGCCAGCAGTTTCGCCGGGGGGCACACAGATACGCAGTATTTT
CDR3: CASSFAGGHTDTQYF

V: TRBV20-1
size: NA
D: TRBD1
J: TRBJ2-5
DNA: TGCAGTGCTAGAGAAACAGGGGGATGGGAGACCCAGTACTTC
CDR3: CSARETGGWETQYF

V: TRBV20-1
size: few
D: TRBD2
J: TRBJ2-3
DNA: TGCAGTGCTAAGCGGGGGGGCCCCACAGATACGCAGTATTTT
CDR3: CSAKRGGPTDTQYF

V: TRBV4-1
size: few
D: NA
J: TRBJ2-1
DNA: TGCGCCAGCAGCCAAGATATGGCTAGCGTCAGGTACAATGAGCAGTTCTTC
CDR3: CASSQDMASVRYNEQFF

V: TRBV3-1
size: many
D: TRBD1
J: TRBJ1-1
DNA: TGTGCCAGCAGCCGGACAGGTACCGTGAACACTGAAGCTTTCTTT
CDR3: CASSRTGTVNTEAFF

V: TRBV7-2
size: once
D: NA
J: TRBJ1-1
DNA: TGTGCCAGCAGCTTACGTGAGCCGAACACTGAAGCTTTCTTT
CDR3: CASSLREPNTEAFF

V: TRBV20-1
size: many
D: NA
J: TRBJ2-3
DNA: TGCAGTCCCCTCGGACTTGGCGGAAATACGCAGTATTTT
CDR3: CSPLGLGGNTQYF

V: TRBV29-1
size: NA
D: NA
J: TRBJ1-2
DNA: TGCAGCGTTGCCCGGGGGGGGTCTGATGGCTACACCTTC
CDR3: CSVARGGSDGYTF

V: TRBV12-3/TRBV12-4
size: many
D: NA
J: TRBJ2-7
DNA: TGTGCCAGCAGTTTTTCGTTAGCCTCCCCGCAGTACTTC
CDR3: CASSFSLASPQYF

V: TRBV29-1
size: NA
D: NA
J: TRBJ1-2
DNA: TGCAGCGTTGGAATAGGGCAGGACCTTAACTATGGCTACACCTTC
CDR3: CSVGIGQDLNYGYTF

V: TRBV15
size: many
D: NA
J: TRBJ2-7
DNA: TGTGCCACCAGCAGAGATTTGGTCAGGGCCTCCTACGAGCAGTACTTC
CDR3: CATSRDLVRASYEQYF

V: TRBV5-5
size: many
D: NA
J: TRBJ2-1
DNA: TGTGCCAGCAGCCCGGCCTGGGGGGTATACGGCAATGAGCAGTTCTTC
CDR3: CASSPAWGVYGNEQFF

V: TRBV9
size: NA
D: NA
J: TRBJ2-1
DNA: TGTGCCAGCAGCGTAGTGGGCGGGGAGTCCTACAATGAGCAGTTCTTC
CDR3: CASSVVGGESYNEQFF